This T cell receptor beta chain was sequenced during a study of Ad26.COV2.S vaccination and SARS-CoV-2 variants. Germline-derived CDR1 and CDR2 are KGHSH and LQKENI. This CDR3 is built from 16 residues. V was pared by 5 bases and J by 0 bases, with 13 bases between. The treatment is: about 20 received Ad26.COV2.S at low or high dose, single or two shots; roughly 5 received placebo; per-sample allocation not given. Day 63 after the first injection of vaccine or placebo was the sampling time. Libraries were prepared by immunoSEQ multiplex PCR; TCRdb keeps only in-frame clonotypes and omits some of them. The data contain some 290,000 clones, around 84% of them seen just once; the ten biggest clones take up less than 2%.

J is TRBJ2-2 and V is TRBV18, with D hard to call. This TCR was sampled from a person aged 18-65 years who received the Ad26.COV2.S COVID-19 vaccine or a placebo. The sequencing used peripheral blood, collected in a trial of Ad26.COV2.S vaccine versus placebo. CDR3 protein: CASSTSTATNTGELFF. The DNA of the CDR3 is TGTGCCAGCTCAACCTCCACCGCGACGAACACCGGGGAGCTGTTTTTT.